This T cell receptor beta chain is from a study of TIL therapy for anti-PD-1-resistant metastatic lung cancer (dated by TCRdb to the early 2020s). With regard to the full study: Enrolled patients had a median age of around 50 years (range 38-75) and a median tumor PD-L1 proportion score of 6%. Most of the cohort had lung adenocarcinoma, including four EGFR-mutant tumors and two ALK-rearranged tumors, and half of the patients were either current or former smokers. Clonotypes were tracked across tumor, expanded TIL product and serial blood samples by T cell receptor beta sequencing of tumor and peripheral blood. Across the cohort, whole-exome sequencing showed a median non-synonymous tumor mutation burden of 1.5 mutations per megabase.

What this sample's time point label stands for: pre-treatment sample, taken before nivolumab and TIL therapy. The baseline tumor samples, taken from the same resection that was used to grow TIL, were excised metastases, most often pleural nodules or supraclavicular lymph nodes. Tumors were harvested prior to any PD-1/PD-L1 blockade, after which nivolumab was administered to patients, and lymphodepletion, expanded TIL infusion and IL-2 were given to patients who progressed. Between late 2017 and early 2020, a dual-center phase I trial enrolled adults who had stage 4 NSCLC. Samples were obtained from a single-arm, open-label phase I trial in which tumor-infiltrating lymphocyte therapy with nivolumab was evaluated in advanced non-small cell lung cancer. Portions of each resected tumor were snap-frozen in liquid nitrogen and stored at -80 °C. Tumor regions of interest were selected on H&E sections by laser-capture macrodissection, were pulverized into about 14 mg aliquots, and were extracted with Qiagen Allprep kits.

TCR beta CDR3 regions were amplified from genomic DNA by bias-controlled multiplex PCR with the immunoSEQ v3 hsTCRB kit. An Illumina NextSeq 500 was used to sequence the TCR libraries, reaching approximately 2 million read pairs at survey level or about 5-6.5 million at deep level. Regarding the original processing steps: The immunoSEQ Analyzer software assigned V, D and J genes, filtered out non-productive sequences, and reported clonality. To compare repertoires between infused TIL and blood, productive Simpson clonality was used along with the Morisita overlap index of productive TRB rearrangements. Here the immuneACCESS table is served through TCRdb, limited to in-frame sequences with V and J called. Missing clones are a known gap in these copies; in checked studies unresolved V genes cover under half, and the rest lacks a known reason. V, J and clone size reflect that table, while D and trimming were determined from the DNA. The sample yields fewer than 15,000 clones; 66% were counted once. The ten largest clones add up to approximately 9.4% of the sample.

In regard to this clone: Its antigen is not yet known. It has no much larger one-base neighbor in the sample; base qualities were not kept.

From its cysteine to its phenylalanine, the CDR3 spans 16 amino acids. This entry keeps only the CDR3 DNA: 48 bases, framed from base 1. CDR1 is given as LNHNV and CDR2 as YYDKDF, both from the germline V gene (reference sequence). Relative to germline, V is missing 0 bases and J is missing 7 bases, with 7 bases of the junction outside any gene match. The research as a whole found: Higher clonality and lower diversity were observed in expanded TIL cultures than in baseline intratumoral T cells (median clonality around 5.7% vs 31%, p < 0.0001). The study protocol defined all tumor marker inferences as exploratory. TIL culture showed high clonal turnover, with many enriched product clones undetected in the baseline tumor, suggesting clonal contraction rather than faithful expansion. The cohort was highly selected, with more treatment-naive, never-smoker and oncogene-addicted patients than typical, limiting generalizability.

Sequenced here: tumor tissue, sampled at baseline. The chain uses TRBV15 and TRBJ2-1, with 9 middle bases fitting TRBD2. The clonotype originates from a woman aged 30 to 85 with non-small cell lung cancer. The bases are TGTGCCACCAGCAGAGATAAGGCGGGAGGGACAAATGAGCAGTTCTTC. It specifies CATSRDKAGGTNEQFF.